This TCR beta chain was sequenced for a study of technical replicates of blood from several donors. Clones were sequenced by immunoSEQ multiplex PCR, and TCRdb holds only the in-frame ones, with some missing. In the table there are about 75,000 clones, nearly 98% of which are singletons. Germline V CDR1 and CDR2: SGHAT, FQDESV (reference sequence). The CDR3 is 14 residues long. Trimming removed 3 bases at V and 2 bases at J, with 10 bases between. The receptor's source is a human donor in good health. The sample taken for sequencing was T cells isolated from PBMCs. The V and J genes are TRBV11-1 and TRBJ1-2, with D possibly being TRBD1 (5 bases). CDR3 protein: CASSFSQGNYGYTF. In nucleotides, the CDR3 is TGTGCCAGCAGCTTTAGCCAGGGCAACTATGGCTACACCTTC.